This T cell receptor (beta chain) was retrieved from a study of molecular identifiers for immune sequencing clone quantification. This clonotype was recorded many times. Using a CD8+CD4-CCR7+CD45RA+ phenotype, naive CD8 T cells were sorted. A single record per CDR3 protein comes from TCRdb applying MiXCR to the PCR reads. The sample includes about 320,000 distinct CDR3 sequences, 20% to 25% of them seen just once. The CDR3 has 15 amino acids. Unmatched junction bases numbered 6, after V lost 3 bases and J lost 4 bases. Germline V CDR1 and CDR2: SGHTA, FQGNSA. The chain combines TRBV7-2 with TRBJ2-7; the match to TRBD1 covers 10 bases. Sequences were obtained from naive CD8+ T cells from blood, with Jurkat cell RNA spiked in. Subset specified: FACS-sorted CD8+CD4-CCR7+CD45RA+ naive T cells. The source is a human donor in good health. Some libraries in this study had Jurkat cell RNA spiked in. CDR3 DNA: TGTGCCAGCAGCTTGCTTGGGACAGGGGATTACGAGCAGTACTTC. Its protein product is CASSLLGTGDYEQYF.